These 29 T cell receptor beta chains came from one sample sequenced in a study of OX40 agonist ivuxolimab in advanced cancers. Some clones are missing from TCRdb's copy, which holds only in-frame ones; the method was immunoSEQ multiplex PCR. Among some 80,000 clones, about 90% were seen once, and the ten largest hold 2.5% to 3.5%. The sequencing used CD4+ or CD8+ T cells sorted from blood, collected in a trial of the OX40 agonist ivuxolimab. The receptors originated from an adult with an advanced solid tumor such as melanoma, head and neck, liver or kidney cancer.

The chain is built from TRBV18 and TRBJ1-6; possibly TRBD1 for D (5 bases). The germline V and J ends were trimmed by 7 bases and 6 bases, with 7 bases remaining between them. The CDR3 covers 12 residues. Germline V gives CDR1 KGHSH, CDR2 LQKENI. CDR3 loop: CASFQGNSPLHF. Here the CDR3 DNA reads TGTGCCAGCTTCCAGGGTAATTCACCCCTCCACTTT.

J is TRBJ1-6 and V is TRBV7-6; D gene ambiguous. The CDR3 runs to 15 residues. Trimming took 1 base from V and 0 from J, leaving 4 bases between them. The V gene's germline CDR1 is SGHVS and CDR2 FNYEAQ. CDR3 protein: CASSLEGSYNSPLHF. The DNA for the CDR3 is TGTGCCAGCAGCTTAGAAGGCTCCTATAATTCACCCCTCCACTTT.

This clone was detected only a few times. V usage is TRBV27 and J usage is TRBJ2-3, with 7 bases identical to TRBD1. V lost 5 bases to trimming and J lost 4 bases; unmatched junction nucleotides: 9. Per the germline V gene, CDR1 is MNHEY and CDR2 is SMNVEV (reference sequence). This CDR3 contains 15 residues. For the CDR3, the DNA is TGTGCCAGCAGTCGAGGGGGAACAGGGGCAGATACGCAGTATTTT. This gives the protein CASSRGGTGADTQYF.

CDR3 residues: CATSRAPGDPGNTIYF. Here the CDR3 DNA reads TGTGCCACCAGCAGAGCGCCAGGGGACCCCGGAAACACCATATATTTT. The chain joins TRBV15 to TRBJ1-3; TRBD1 is a possible D gene (6 bases). V was shortened by 1 base and J by 4 bases, with 14 bases between the two germline ends. CDR3 length: 16 residues. The germline CDR1 and CDR2 sequences are LNHNV and YYDKDF (reference sequence). Full variable domain (remainder filled in from reference TRBV15 and TRBJ1-3): DAMVIQNPRYQVTQFGKPVTLSCSQTLNHNVMYWYQQKSSQAPKLLFHYYDKDFNNEADTPDNFQSRRPNTSFCFLDIRSPGLGDTAMYLCATSRAPGDPGNTIYFGEGSWLTVV.

This chain joins TRBV18 and TRBJ1-4; 7 bases fit TRBD1. The CDR3 is 15 residues long. Germline CDR1 is KGHSH and CDR2 is LQKENI. J lost 4 bases, V lost 3 bases, and 5 bases had no gene match. The CDR3 is CASSPPGQSNEKLFF. CDR3 coding DNA: TGTGCCAGCTCACCCCCGGGACAGAGTAATGAAAAACTGTTTTTT.

The gene calls are TRBV30 and TRBJ1-2; D is possibly TRBD1 (6 bases). Looked up from germline, CDR1 is GTSNPN and CDR2 is SVGIG (reference sequence). The V end lost 7 bases, the J end lost 3 bases, and 24 bases lay between the germline ends. This CDR3 spans 16 amino acids. The CDR3 loop is CALASGGAYGYYGYTF. The CDR3 DNA sequence: TGTGCCTTGGCCTCGGGGGGCGCGTACGGGTACTATGGCTACACCTTC.

The V call is TRBV5-4, the J call TRBJ2-7, with 10 bases that match TRBD1. This CDR3 contains 14 residues. The germline V gene has CDR1 SGHNT and CDR2 YYREEE (reference sequence). V shed 2 bases and J 7 bases; nucleotides not matched to a gene: 6. CDR3 in DNA: TGTGCCAGCAGCTTCAACCGACAGGGGGCTGAGCAGTACTTC. It specifies CASSFNRQGAEQYF.

This chain connects TRBV5-1 to TRBJ1-6; D remains ambiguous. The V gene's germline CDR1 is SGHRS and CDR2 YFSETQ. Trimming pared 4 bases from V and 9 bases from J, leaving 20 bases between. The length of the CDR3 is 16 residues. CDR3 region: CASSPAAVQGGSPLHF. The CDR3 bases are TGCGCCAGCAGCCCGGCTGCTGTCCAAGGCGGTTCACCCCTCCACTTT.

The rearrangement joins TRBV27 to TRBJ1-1; no clear D gene. The CDR3 contains 14 residues. Looked up from germline, CDR1 is MNHEY and CDR2 is SMNVEV (reference sequence). Deletions cut 3 bases from V and 4 bases from J, with 12 bases between. CDR3 coding DNA: TGTGCCAGCAGTTTCGGTTATGAGGGCACTGAAGCTTTCTTT. Encoded protein: CASSFGYEGTEAFF.

V gene TRBV6-1 combines with J gene TRBJ2-7; D not resolved. The CDR3 is 12 amino acids. Looked up from germline, CDR1 is MNHNS and CDR2 is SASEGT. V was pared by 4 bases and J by 0 bases, with 4 bases between. CDR3 sequence reads: CASSVSSYEQYF. The CDR3 bases are TGTGCCAGCAGTGTGTCCTCCTACGAGCAGTACTTC.

Note on this clone: Other DNA sequences in this specimen translate into the identical CDR3. This chain's CDR3 is CASSIQGGNEQFF. CDR3 sequence (DNA): TGTGCCAGTAGTATTCAGGGAGGGAATGAGCAGTTCTTC. The V and J genes are TRBV19 and TRBJ2-1; 7 nucleotides agree with TRBD2. V shed 3 bases, J shed 7 bases, and the junction held 3 bases outside the gene matches. Germline values: CDR1 LNHDA, CDR2 SQIVND (reference sequence). The CDR3 spans 13 residues.

V gene TRBV5-5 combines with J gene TRBJ2-7; tentatively, D is TRBD1 (6 bases). With 2 bases removed from V and 3 bases from J, the gap between germline ends came to 12 bases. The CDR3 sequence is 14 residues long. The germline gives CDR1 SGHKS, CDR2 YYEKEE (reference sequence). The CDR3: CASSFGQTLYEQYF. Here the CDR3 DNA reads TGTGCCAGCAGCTTTGGACAGACCCTCTACGAGCAGTACTTC.

Comment on this clone: One end of the junction is discordant with germline, which a read error may explain. The chain employs TRBV18 and TRBJ1-3; tentatively, D is TRBD1 (5 bases). This CDR3 is built from 15 residues. The germline V gene encodes CDR1 KGHSH and CDR2 LQKENI. CDR3 region: CASSPAGASANTIYF. The CDR3 bases are TGTGCCAGCTCACCAGCTGGGGCGTCTGCAAACACCATATATTTT.

This clone was counted a single time. Germline is not matched at one junction end, which may reflect a read error. V gene TRBV7-7 combines with J gene TRBJ1-1, with no clear D. The CDR3 runs to 13 residues. Germline loops: CDR1 SSHAT, CDR2 FNYEAQ (reference sequence). CDR3 DNA sequence: TGTGCTAGCAGCTCCTCGAGGGATACTGAAGCTTTCTTT. Residues: CASSSSRDTEAFF. The entire variable domain, with the rest obtained from reference TRBV7-7 and TRBJ1-1, is as follows: GAGVSQSPRYKVTKRGQDVTLRCDPISSHATLYWYQQALGQGPEFLTYFNYEAQPDKSGLPSDRFSAERPEGSISTLTIQRTEQRDSAMYRCASSSSRDTEAFFGQGTRLTVV.

This chain joins TRBV10-2 and TRBJ2-7, with 7 bases identical to TRBD2. The CDR3 consists of 14 residues. Trimming removed 0 bases from V and 2 bases from J; junction bases left unmatched: 1. CDR1 is WSHSY, CDR2 SAAADI, per germline. CDR3 nucleotide sequence: TGCGCCAGCAGTGAGTCCGGGGGGACCTACGAGCAGTACTTC. Translation gives CASSESGGTYEQYF.

The chain carries TRBV5-1 and TRBJ2-5; tentative D call: TRBD2 (5 bases). The CDR3 covers 15 residues. V was shortened by 2 bases and J by 4 bases, with 15 bases between the two germline ends. Germline lookup yields CDR1 SGHRS and CDR2 YFSETQ. This CDR3 is CASSLFPQSGETQYF. The CDR3 DNA sequence: TGCGCCAGCAGCTTATTTCCCCAAAGCGGAGAGACCCAGTACTTC. Using reference TRBV5-1 and TRBJ2-5 for the parts outside the CDR3, the full variable domain is KAGVTQTPRYLIKTRGQQVTLSCSPISGHRSVSWYQQTPGQGLQFLFEYFSETQRNKGNFPGRFSGRQFSNSRSEMNVSTLELGDSALYLCASSLFPQSGETQYFGPGTRLLVL.

This clone was detected once. V usage is TRBV5-5 and J usage is TRBJ1-3; D is possibly TRBD1 (6 bases). V was trimmed by 0 bases and J by 0 bases, leaving 16 bases between them. Per the germline V gene, CDR1 is SGHKS and CDR2 is YYEKEE (reference sequence). The length of the CDR3 is 18 residues. The CDR3 is CASSLEGGPWSSGNTIYF. The CDR3 nucleotides are TGTGCCAGCAGCTTGGAGGGGGGACCCTGGAGCTCTGGAAACACCATATATTTT.

The chain links TRBV6-1 to TRBJ1-4; no clear D gene. Germline-derived CDR1 and CDR2 are MNHNS and SASEGT. V lost 2 bases and J lost 3, with 10 bases in between. The CDR3 contains 15 residues. This chain's CDR3 is CASSERQISNEKLFF. For the CDR3, the DNA is TGTGCCAGCAGTGAACGGCAGATCTCTAATGAAAAACTGTTTTTT.

The chain is built from TRBV5-4 and TRBJ1-1; TRBD1 matches 7 bases. Trimming took 0 bases from V and 5 from J; bases not matched to a gene: 13. The CDR3 extends over 17 amino acids. CDR1 is SGHNT and CDR2 is YYREEE in the germline V gene (reference sequence). The DNA of the CDR3 is TGTGCCAGCAGCTTGGACGGGGTTAACAGGGGTTCTACTGAAGCTTTCTTT. The encoded protein is CASSLDGVNRGSTEAFF.

This chain uses TRBV7-2 with TRBJ2-3; D unclear. The CDR3 totals 11 residues. V was trimmed by 0 bases and J by 6 bases, leaving 1 base between them. Germline lookup yields CDR1 SGHTA and CDR2 FQGNSA. The CDR3 sequence: CASSLADTQYF. The DNA of the CDR3 is TGTGCCAGCAGCTTAGCGGATACGCAGTATTTT.

The CDR3 DNA sequence: TGTGCCAGTAGTATCACAGATACGCAGTATTTT. Protein: CASSITDTQYF. The gene calls are TRBV19 and TRBJ2-3; D unresolved. Germline V gene sequence: CDR1 LNHDA, CDR2 SQIVND (reference sequence). The length of the CDR3 is 11 residues. Trimming took 3 bases from V and 2 from J, leaving 0 bases between them.

This clone has a single count. This chain uses TRBV15 with TRBJ2-3, with D possibly TRBD2 on 5 matching bases. Germline CDR1 reads LNHNV; CDR2 reads YYDKDF (reference sequence). The CDR3 is made up of 15 amino acids. Trimming stripped 3 bases from V and 6 bases from J, with 16 bases between. The CDR3 DNA reads as TGTGCCACCAGCAGTAGGACTTCCCAAGCGGATACGCAGTATTTT. Amino acid sequence: CATSSRTSQADTQYF.

The chain joins TRBV7-9 to TRBJ2-5, with 10 bases fitting TRBD2. Germline V lookup: CDR1 SEHNR, CDR2 FQNEAQ (reference sequence). The CDR3 loop spans 16 amino acids. V was pared by 7 bases and J by 3 bases, with 11 bases of the junction left unmatched. The CDR3 here is CASTKGGTSGEETQYF. For the CDR3, the DNA is TGTGCCAGCACAAAGGGCGGTACTAGCGGGGAAGAGACCCAGTACTTC.

This clone appeared once. The chain combines TRBV5-1 with TRBJ2-2; D unclear. This CDR3 has 15 amino acids. Trimming removed 5 bases from V and 4 bases from J, with 15 bases in between. Germline V gene data show CDR1 as SGHRS and CDR2 as YFSETQ. The DNA of the CDR3 is TGCGCCAGCAGTCCCATTACCTCAAGCACCGGGGAGCTGTTTTTT. It yields the protein CASSPITSSTGELFF.

The J gene is TRBJ1-2, the V gene TRBV30; a possible D gene is TRBD1 (5 bases). Trimming pared 5 bases from V and 4 bases from J, leaving 14 bases between. The CDR3 contains 13 residues. Germline values: CDR1 GTSNPN, CDR2 SVGIG (reference sequence). The CDR3 nucleotides are TGTGCCTGGGTTCGGGGGTTGCCCTATGGCTACACCTTC. The encoded protein is CAWVRGLPYGYTF.

This chain links TRBV19 with TRBJ1-5; D is ambiguous. This CDR3 is built from 14 residues. V was trimmed by 7 bases and J by 4 bases, leaving 14 bases between them. Germline CDR1 is LNHDA and CDR2 is SQIVND (reference sequence). The CDR3 loop is CASKKGRTNQPQHF. The CDR3 DNA is TGTGCCAGTAAAAAAGGCAGGACTAATCAGCCCCAGCATTTT.

The rearrangement joins TRBV4-1 to TRBJ2-5; 8 nucleotides align to TRBD2. The CDR3 loop spans 17 amino acids. After removal of 1 base from V and 5 bases from J, the junction contained 12 bases not matched to a gene. Germline assignment: CDR1 MGHRA and CDR2 YSYEKL. The CDR3 bases are TGCGCCAGCAGCCAAGGGTCCGCGGGGGGTAACTGGGAGACCCAGTACTTC. Encoded protein: CASSQGSAGGNWETQYF.

The chain employs TRBV2 and TRBJ2-5; no clear D. Germline V gene lookup returns CDR1 SNHLY and CDR2 FYNNEI. The V end was cut by 2 bases, the J end by 5 bases, with 6 bases between. The CDR3 is 12 amino acids. The DNA for the CDR3 is TGTGCCAGCAGTGAAAATAGGGAGACCCAGTACTTC. Protein sequence: CASSENRETQYF.

The rearrangement uses TRBV30 and TRBJ1-2, with 10 bases matching TRBD1. There are 15 residues in the CDR3. With V trimmed by 5 bases and J by 10 bases, 16 bases remained unmatched. Germline V lookup: CDR1 GTSNPN, CDR2 SVGIG (reference sequence). The CDR3 loop reads CAWLRTLGGQGYYTF. CDR3 in DNA: TGTGCCTGGCTTCGTACCCTCGGGGGACAGGGGTACTACACCTTC. Full variable domain (remainder filled in from reference TRBV30 and TRBJ1-2): SQTIHQWPATLVQPVGSPLSLECTVEGTSNPNLYWYRQAAGRGLQLLFYSVGIGQISSEVPQNLSASRPQDRQFILSSKKLLLSDSGFYLCAWLRTLGGQGYYTFGSGTRLTVV.